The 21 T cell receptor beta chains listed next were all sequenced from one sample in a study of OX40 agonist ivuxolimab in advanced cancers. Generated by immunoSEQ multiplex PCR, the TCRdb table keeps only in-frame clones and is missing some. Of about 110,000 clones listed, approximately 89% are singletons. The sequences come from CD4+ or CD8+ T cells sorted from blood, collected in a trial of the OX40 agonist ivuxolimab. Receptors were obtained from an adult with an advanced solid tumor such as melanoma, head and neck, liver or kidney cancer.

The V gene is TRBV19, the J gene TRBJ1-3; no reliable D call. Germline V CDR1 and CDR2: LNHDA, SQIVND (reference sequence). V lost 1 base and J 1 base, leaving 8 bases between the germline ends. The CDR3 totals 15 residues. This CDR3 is CASSIVKGSGNTIYF. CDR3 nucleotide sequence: TGTGCCAGTAGTATAGTGAAAGGATCTGGAAACACCATATATTTT.

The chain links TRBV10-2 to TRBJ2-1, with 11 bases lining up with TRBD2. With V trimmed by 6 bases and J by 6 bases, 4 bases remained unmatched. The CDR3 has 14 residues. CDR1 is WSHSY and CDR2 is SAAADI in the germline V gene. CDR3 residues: CASSGTSGSNEQFF. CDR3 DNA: TGCGCCAGCAGCGGGACTAGCGGCAGCAATGAGCAGTTCTTC.

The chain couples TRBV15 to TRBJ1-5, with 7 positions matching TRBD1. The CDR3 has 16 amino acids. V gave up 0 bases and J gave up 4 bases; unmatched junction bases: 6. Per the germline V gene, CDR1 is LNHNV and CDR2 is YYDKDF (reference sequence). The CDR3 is CATSRDLQGGNQPQHF. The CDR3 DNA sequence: TGTGCCACCAGCAGAGATCTGCAGGGGGGAAATCAGCCCCAGCATTTT. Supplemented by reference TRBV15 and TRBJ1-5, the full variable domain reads DAMVIQNPRYQVTQFGKPVTLSCSQTLNHNVMYWYQQKSSQAPKLLFHYYDKDFNNEADTPDNFQSRRPNTSFCFLDIRSPGLGDTAMYLCATSRDLQGGNQPQHFGDGTRLSIL.

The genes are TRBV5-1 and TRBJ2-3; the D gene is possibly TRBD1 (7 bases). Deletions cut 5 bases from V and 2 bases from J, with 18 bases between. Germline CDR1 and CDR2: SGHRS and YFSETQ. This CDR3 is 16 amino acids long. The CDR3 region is CASRSTGAGYTDTQYF. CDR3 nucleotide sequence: TGCGCCAGCAGGTCCACAGGGGCGGGATACACAGATACGCAGTATTTT.

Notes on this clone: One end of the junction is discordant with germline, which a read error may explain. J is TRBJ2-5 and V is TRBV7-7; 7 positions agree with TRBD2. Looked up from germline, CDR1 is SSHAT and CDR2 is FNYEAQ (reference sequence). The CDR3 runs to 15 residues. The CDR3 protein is CASSLNPSGQETQYF. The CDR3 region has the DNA TGTGCTAGCAGCTTAAATCCTAGCGGACAAGAGACCCAGTACTTC.

The CDR3 sequence is CASSQEGTRWNEQFF. The CDR3 coding sequence is TGTGCCAGCAGCCAAGAAGGGACGCGTTGGAATGAGCAGTTCTTC. V gene TRBV14 combines with J gene TRBJ2-1; either TRBD1 or TRBD2 may supply D (5 bases each). Between the trimmed V and J ends, which lost 0 bases and 7 bases, there was a span of 13 bases. The germline V gene has CDR1 SGHDN and CDR2 FVKESK. The CDR3 totals 15 residues.

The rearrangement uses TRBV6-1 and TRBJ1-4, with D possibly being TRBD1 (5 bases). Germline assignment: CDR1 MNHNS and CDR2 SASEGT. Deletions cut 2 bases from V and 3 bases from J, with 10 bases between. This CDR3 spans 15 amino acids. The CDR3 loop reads CASSEFPGANEKLFF. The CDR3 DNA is TGTGCCAGCAGTGAATTCCCGGGGGCTAATGAAAAACTGTTTTTT.

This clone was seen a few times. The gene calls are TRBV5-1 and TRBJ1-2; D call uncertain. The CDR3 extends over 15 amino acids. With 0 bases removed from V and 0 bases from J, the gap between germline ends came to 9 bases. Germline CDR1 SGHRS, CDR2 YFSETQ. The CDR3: CASSLGRNPNYGYTF. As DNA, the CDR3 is TGCGCCAGCAGCTTGGGACGGAACCCTAACTATGGCTACACCTTC. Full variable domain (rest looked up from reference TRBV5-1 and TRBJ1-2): KAGVTQTPRYLIKTRGQQVTLSCSPISGHRSVSWYQQTPGQGLQFLFEYFSETQRNKGNFPGRFSGRQFSNSRSEMNVSTLELGDSALYLCASSLGRNPNYGYTFGSGTRLTVV.

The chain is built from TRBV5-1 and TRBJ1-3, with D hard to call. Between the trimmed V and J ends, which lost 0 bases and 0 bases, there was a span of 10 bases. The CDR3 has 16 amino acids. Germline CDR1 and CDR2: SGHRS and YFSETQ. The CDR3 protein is CASSLVPVSSGNTIYF. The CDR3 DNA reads TGCGCCAGCAGCTTGGTCCCGGTTAGCTCTGGAAACACCATATATTTT.

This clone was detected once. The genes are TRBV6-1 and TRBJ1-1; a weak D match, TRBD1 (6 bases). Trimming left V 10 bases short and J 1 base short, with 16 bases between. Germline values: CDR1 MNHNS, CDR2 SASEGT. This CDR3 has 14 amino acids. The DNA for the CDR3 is TGTGCCACCGGGGGCTGGCGGGCGAACACTGAAGCTTTCTTT. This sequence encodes CATGGWRANTEAFF.

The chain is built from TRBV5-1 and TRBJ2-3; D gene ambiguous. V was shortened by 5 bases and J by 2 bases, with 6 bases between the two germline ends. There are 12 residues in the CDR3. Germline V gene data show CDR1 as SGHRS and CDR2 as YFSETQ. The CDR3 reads CASSENTDTQYF. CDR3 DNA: TGCGCCAGCAGTGAAAACACAGATACGCAGTATTTT.

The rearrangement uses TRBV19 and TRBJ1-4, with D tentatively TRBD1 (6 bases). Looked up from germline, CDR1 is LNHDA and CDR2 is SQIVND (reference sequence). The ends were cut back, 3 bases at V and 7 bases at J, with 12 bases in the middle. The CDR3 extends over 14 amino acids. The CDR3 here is CASSILGGGEKLFF. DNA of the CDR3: TGTGCCAGTAGTATCCTTGGGGGCGGTGAAAAACTGTTTTTT.

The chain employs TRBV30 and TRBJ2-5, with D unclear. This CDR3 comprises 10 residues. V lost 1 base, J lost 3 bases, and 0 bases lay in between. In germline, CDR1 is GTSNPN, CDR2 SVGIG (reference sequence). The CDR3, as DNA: TGTGCCTGGAGTGAAGAGACCCAGTACTTC. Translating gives CAWSEETQYF.

The CDR3 spells CASRGQGRDTEAFF. Here the CDR3 DNA reads TGTGCCAGCAGGGGACAGGGGAGGGACACTGAAGCTTTCTTT. The rearrangement uses TRBV6-1 and TRBJ1-1; 10 nucleotides agree with TRBD1. Unmatched junction bases numbered 4, after V lost 6 bases and J lost 3 bases. The germline V gene encodes CDR1 MNHNS and CDR2 SASEGT. The CDR3 sequence is 14 residues long.

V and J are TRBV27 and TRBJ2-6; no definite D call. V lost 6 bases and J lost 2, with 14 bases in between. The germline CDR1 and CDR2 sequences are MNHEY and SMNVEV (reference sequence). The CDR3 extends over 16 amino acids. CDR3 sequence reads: CASSAPPWAGANVLTF. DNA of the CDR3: TGTGCCAGCAGCGCGCCTCCGTGGGCTGGGGCCAACGTCCTGACTTTC.

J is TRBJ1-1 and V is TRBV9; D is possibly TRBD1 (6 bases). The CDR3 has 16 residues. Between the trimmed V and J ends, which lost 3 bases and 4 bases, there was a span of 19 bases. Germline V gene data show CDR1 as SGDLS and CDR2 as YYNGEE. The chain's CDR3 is CASSAPGGGAGTEAFF. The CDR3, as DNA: TGTGCCAGCAGCGCCCCGGGGGGGGGCGCCGGCACTGAAGCTTTCTTT.

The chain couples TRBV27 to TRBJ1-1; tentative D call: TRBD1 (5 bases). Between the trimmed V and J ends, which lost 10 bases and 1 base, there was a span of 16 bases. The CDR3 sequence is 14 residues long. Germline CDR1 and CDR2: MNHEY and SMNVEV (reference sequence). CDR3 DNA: TGTGCCATCGGCCGGGGGGGATCGAACACTGAAGCTTTCTTT. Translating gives CAIGRGGSNTEAFF.

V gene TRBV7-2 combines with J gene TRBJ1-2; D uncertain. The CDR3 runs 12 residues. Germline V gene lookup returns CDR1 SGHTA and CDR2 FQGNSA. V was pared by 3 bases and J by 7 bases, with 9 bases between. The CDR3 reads CASSLSTGGYTF. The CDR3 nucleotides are TGTGCCAGCAGCTTGAGTACGGGTGGCTACACCTTC.

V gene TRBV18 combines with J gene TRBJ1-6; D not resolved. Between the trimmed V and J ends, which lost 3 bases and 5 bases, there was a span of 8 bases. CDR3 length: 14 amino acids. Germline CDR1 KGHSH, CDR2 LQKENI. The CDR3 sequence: CASSPYKDNSPLHF. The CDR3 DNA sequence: TGTGCCAGCTCACCTTACAAGGATAATTCACCCCTCCACTTT.

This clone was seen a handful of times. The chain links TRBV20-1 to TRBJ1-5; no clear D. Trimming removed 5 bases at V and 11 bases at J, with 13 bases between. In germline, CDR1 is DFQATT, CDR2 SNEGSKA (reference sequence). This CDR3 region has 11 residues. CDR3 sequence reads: CSAPVPPAQHF. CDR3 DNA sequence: TGCAGTGCTCCGGTCCCCCCGGCCCAGCATTTT.

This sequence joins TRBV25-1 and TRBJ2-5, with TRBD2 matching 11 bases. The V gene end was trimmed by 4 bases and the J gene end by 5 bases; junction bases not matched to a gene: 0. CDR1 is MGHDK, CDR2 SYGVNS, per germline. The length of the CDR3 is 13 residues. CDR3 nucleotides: TGTGCCAGCAGTGTAGCGGGAGGGGAGACCCAGTACTTC. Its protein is CASSVAGGETQYF.